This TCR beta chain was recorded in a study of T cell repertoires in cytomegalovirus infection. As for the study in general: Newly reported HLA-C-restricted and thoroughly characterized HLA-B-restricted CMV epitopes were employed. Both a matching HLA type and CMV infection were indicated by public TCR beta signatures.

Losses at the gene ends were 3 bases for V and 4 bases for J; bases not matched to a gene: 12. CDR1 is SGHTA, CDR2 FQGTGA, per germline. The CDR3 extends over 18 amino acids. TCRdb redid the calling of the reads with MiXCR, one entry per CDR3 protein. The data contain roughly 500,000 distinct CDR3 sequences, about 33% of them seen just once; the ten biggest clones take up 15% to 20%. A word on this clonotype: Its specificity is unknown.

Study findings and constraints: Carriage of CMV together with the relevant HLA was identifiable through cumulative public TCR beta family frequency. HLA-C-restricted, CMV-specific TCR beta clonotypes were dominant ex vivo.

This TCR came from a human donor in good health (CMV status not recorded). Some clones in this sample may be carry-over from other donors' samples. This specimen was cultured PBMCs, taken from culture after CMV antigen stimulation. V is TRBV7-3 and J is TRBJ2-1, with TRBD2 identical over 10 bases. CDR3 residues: CASSFERLAGQVYNEQFF. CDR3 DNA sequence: TGTGCCAGCAGCTTCGAAAGACTAGCGGGCCAGGTATACAATGAGCAGTTCTTC.